This TCR beta chain was recovered during a study of blood T cell repertoires in COVID-19. Looking at the study overall: Both acute and convalescent COVID-19 samples were obtained from the United States, Italy and Spain. Sample material is recorded as cDNA or gDNA derived from T cells, B-cell-depleted T cells, or PBMCs.

As processed by the authors: Quantification of nucleated cells was approximated via reference gene primer amplification. Using immunoSEQ multiplex PCR, the repertoire was profiled, and TCRdb retains in-frame clones only, with some absent. V and J calls and clone size are copied from that table; D and trimming were computed from the DNA. The sample shows approximately 240,000 clones, approximately 82% of them seen only once. This CDR3 contains 15 residues. The germline CDR1 and CDR2 sequences are SGHTA and FQGNSA. J was trimmed by 2 bases and V by 5 bases; bases with no gene match: 2. Worth noting for this clone: Other DNA sequences from this sample encode an identical CDR3 as well.

This clonotype was obtained from an elderly woman with active or convalescent COVID-19. This chain links TRBV7-2 with TRBJ2-1, with TRBD2 matching over 11 bases. The material sequenced was peripheral blood. CDR3 coding DNA: TGTGCCAGCAGCCCGACTAGCGGGGCCTACAATGAGCAGTTCTTC. It codes for CASSPTSGAYNEQFF.